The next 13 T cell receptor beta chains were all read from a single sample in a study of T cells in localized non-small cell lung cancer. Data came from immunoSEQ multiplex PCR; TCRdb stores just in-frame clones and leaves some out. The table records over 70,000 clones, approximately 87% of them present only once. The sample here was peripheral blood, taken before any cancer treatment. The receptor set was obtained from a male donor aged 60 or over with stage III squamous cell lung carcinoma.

In nucleotides, the CDR3 is TGTGCCAGCTCACCACCGAACAGGGCGAGCACAGATACGCAGTATTTT. Encoded protein: CASSPPNRASTDTQYF. The rearrangement joins TRBV18 to TRBJ2-3; D might be TRBD1 (6 bases). Per germline, CDR1 KGHSH and CDR2 LQKENI. Trimming stripped 0 bases from V and 0 bases from J, with 10 bases between. CDR3 size: 16 residues.

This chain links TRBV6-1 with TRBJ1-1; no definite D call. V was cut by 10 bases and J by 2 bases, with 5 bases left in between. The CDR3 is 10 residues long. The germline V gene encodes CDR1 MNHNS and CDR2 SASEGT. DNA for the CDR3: TGTGCCACTTTCAACACTGAAGCTTTCTTT. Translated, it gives CATFNTEAFF.

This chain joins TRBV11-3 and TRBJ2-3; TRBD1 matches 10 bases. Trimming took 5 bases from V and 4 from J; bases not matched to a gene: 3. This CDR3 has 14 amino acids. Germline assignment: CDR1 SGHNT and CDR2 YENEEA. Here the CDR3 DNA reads TGTGCCAGCAGCCCGGGACAGGGGTCAGATACGCAGTATTTT. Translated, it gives CASSPGQGSDTQYF.

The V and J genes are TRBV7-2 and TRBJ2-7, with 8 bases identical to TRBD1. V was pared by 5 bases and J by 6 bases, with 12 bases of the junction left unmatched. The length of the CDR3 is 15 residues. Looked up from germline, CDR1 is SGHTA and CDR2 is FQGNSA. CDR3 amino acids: CASSRSSQGAFEQYV. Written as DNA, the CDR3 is TGTGCCAGCAGCCGTTCGAGTCAGGGGGCATTCGAGCAGTACGTC.

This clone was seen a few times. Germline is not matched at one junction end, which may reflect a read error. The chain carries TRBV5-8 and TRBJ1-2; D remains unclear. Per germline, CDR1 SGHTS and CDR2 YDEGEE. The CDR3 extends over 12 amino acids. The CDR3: CASSRPNYGYTF. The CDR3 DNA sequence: TGTGCTAGCAGTAGACCTAACTATGGCTACACCTTC. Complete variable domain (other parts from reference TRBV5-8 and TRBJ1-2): EAGVTQSPTHLIKTRGQQATLRCSPISGHTSVYWYQQALGLGLQFLLWYDEGEERNRGNFPPRFSGRQFPNYSSELNVNALELEDSALYLCASSRPNYGYTFGSGTRLTVV.

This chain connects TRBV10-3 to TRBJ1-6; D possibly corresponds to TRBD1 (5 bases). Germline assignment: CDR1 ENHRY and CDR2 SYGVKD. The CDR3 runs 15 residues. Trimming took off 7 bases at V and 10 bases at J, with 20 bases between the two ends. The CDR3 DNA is TGTGCCATCACTGAAGGGGTCGGGAAAGGGTCACCCCTCCACTTT. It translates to CAITEGVGKGSPLHF.

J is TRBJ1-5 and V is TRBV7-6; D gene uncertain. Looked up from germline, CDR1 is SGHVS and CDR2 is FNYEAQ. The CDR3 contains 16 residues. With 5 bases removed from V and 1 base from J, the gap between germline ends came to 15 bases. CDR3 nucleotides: TGTGCCAGCAGCCCGGGGTCTCATGGGAGCAATCAGCCCCAGCATTTT. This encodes CASSPGSHGSNQPQHF.

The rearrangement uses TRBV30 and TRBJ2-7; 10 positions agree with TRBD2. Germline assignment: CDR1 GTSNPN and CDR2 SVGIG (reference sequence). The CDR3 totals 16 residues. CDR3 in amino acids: CAIEGGSGGRPYEQYF. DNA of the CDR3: TGTGCAATCGAGGGAGGTAGCGGGGGGCGCCCCTACGAGCAGTACTTC.

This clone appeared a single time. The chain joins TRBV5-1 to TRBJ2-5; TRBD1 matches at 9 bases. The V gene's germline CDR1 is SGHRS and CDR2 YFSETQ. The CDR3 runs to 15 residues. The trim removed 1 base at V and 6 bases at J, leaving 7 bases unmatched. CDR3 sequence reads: CASSLWDREAKTQYF. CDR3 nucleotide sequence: TGCGCCAGCAGCTTGTGGGACAGGGAAGCGAAGACCCAGTACTTC.

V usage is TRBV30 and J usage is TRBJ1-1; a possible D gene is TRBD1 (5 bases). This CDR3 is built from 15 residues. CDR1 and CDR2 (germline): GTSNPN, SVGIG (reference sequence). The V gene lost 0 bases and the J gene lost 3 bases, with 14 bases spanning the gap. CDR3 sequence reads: CAWSVLAGWDTEAFF. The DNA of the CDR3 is TGTGCCTGGAGTGTCTTGGCAGGGTGGGACACTGAAGCTTTCTTT.

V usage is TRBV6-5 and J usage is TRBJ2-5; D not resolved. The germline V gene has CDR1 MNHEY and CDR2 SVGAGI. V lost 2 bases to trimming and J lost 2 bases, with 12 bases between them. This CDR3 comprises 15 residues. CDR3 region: CASSYGFEEQETQYF. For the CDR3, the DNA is TGTGCCAGCAGTTACGGCTTTGAGGAACAAGAGACCCAGTACTTC.

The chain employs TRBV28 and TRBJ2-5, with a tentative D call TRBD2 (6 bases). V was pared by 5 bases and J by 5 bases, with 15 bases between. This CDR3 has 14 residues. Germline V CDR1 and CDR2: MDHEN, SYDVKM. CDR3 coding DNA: TGTGCCAGCAGTATCGCGGGGATCCGGGAGACCCAGTACTTC. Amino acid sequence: CASSIAGIRETQYF.

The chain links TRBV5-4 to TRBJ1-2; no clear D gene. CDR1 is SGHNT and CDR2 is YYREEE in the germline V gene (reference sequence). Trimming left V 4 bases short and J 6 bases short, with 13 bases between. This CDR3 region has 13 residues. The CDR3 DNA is TGTGCCAGCAGCCCTATCGGGGAGGATGGCTACACCTTC. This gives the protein CASSPIGEDGYTF. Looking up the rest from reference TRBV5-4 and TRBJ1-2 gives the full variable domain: ETGVTQSPTHLIKTRGQQVTLRCSSQSGHNTVSWYQQALGQGPQFIFQYYREEENGRGNFPPRFSGLQFPNYSSELNVNALELDDSALYLCASSPIGEDGYTFGSGTRLTVV.